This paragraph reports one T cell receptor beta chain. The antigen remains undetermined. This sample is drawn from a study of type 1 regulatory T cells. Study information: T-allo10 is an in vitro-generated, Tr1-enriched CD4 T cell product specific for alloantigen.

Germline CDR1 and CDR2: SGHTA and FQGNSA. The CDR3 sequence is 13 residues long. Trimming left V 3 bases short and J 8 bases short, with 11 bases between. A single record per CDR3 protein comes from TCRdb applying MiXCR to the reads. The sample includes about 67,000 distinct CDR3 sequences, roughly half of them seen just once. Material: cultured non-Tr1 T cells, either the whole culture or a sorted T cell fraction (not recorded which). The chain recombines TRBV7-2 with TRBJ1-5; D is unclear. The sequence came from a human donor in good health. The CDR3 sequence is CASSLEPLEPQHF. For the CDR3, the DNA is TGTGCCAGCAGCTTGGAACCTTTGGAGCCCCAGCATTTT.